Presented here are 6 T cell receptor beta chains from one specimen sequenced in a study of control samples from healthy donors and cancer patients. Profiling relied on immunoSEQ multiplex PCR, and the TCRdb table lists in-frame clones only, not all of them. Of more than 95,000 clones in the sample, more than 75% were seen once. Sequencing used blood. These receptor sequences come from a man between 60 and 70 years old in good health.

The chain is built from TRBV11-2 and TRBJ1-2; 8 nucleotides agree with TRBD1. The CDR3 runs to 14 residues. The V gene's germline CDR1 is SGHAT and CDR2 FQNNGV. With V trimmed by 5 bases and J by 5 bases, 7 bases remained unmatched. The CDR3 DNA is TGTGCCAGCAGCCGATCCGGACAGGGTTATGGCTACACCTTC. Translation: CASSRSGQGYGYTF.

The V gene is TRBV10-2, the J gene TRBJ2-2, with D perhaps being TRBD1 or TRBD2 (5 bases each). CDR1 is WSHSY, CDR2 SAAADI, per germline. Trimming took off 5 bases at V and 5 bases at J, with 15 bases between the two ends. The CDR3 spans 15 residues. The CDR3 sequence: CASSKSAAGTGELFF. DNA of the CDR3: TGCGCCAGCAGTAAATCAGCGGCAGGGACCGGGGAGCTGTTTTTT.

Only a few counts were recorded for this clone. The chain employs TRBV6-1 and TRBJ2-2; no firm D call. Germline assignment: CDR1 MNHNS and CDR2 SASEGT. The CDR3 consists of 13 residues. The V and J ends lost 1 base and 5 bases respectively, with 5 bases between them. The CDR3: CASSEGITGELFF. The CDR3 DNA follows: TGTGCCAGCAGTGAAGGGATTACCGGGGAGCTGTTTTTT.

The V gene is TRBV3-1 (or the pseudogene TRBV3-2), the J gene TRBJ2-7; 11 positions agree with TRBD2. This CDR3 region has 14 residues. Germline CDR1 and CDR2: LGHDT and YNNKEL (reference sequence). V was clipped by 4 bases and J by 3 bases; unmatched bases: 2. The CDR3 sequence is CASSRGLADYEQYF. The CDR3 bases are TGTGCCAGCAGCCGGGGACTAGCGGACTACGAGCAGTACTTC.

The V gene is TRBV6-5, the J gene TRBJ2-7; 8 bases align to TRBD1. The V gene's germline CDR1 is MNHEY and CDR2 SVGAGI. The CDR3 contains 14 residues. Trimming cost V 6 bases and J 2 bases; bases outside gene matches: 6. CDR3 protein: CASRDGQGPYEQYF. In DNA, the CDR3 is TGTGCCAGCAGAGACGGACAGGGTCCCTACGAGCAGTACTTC.

This chain joins TRBV19 and TRBJ2-1; 11 nucleotides match TRBD2. The CDR3 runs to 14 residues. With V trimmed by 7 bases and J by 8 bases, 7 bases remained unmatched. Germline assignment: CDR1 LNHDA and CDR2 SQIVND (reference sequence). The CDR3 DNA follows: TGTGCCAGTACCCATAGCGGGGGGGCCGATGAGCAGTTCTTC. Amino acid sequence: CASTHSGGADEQFF.